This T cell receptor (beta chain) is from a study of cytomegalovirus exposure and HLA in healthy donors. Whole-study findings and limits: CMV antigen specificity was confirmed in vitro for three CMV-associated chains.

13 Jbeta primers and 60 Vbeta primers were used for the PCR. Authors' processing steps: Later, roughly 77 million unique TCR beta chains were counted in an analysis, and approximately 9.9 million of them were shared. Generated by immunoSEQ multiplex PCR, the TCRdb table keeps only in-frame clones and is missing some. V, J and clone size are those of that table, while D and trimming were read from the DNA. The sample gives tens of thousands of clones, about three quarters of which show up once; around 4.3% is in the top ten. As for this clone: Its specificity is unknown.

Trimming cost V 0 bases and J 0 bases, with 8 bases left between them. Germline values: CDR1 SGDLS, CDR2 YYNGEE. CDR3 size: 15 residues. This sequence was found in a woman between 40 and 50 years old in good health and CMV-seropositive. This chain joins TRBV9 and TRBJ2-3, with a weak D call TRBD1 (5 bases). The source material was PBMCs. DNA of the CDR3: TGTGCCAGCAGCGTAGGGGGCAGAAGCACAGATACGCAGTATTTT. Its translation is CASSVGGRSTDTQYF.